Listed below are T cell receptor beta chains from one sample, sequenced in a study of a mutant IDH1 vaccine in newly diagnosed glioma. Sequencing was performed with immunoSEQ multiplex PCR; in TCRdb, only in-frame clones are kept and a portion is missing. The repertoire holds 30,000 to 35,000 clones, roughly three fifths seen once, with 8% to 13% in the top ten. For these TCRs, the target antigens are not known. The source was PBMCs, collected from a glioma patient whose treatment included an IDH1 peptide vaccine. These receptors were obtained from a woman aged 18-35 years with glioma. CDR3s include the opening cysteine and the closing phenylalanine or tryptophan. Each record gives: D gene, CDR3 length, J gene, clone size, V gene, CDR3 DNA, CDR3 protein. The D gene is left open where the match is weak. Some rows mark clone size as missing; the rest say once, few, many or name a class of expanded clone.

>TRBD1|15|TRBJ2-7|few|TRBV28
TGTGCCAGCAGGTTCTCGACAGGGGGCTCCTACGAGCAGTACTTC
CASRFSTGGSYEQYF
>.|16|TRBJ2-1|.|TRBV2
TGTGCCAGCAGTGATCCAGAAGGGAGCTCCTACAATGAGCAGTTCTTC
CASSDPEGSSYNEQFF
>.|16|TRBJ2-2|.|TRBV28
TGTGCCAGCAGTGCTTGGGGGGCGGGAGTGTCCGGGGAGCTGTTTTTT
CASSAWGAGVSGELFF
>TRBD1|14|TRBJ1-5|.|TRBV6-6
TGTGCCAGCACCCTCGGGACAGGGAATCAGCCCCAGCATTTT
CASTLGTGNQPQHF
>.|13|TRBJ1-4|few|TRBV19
TGTGCCAGTACTTTTCTCCGTAGTGAAAAACTGTTTTTT
CASTFLRSEKLFF
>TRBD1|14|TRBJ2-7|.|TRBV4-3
TGCGCCAGCAGCCAAGGGACAGGGAAATACGAGCAGTACTTC
CASSQGTGKYEQYF
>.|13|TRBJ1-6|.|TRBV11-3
TGTGCCAGCAGCTTAGTTGAGGATTCACCCCTCCACTTT
CASSLVEDSPLHF
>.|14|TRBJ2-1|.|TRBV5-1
TGCGCCAGCAGCTTGGTAGCACCCTACAATGAGCAGTTCTTC
CASSLVAPYNEQFF
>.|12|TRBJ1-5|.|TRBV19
TGTGCCAGTAGTTCTGGGAATCAGCCCCAGCATTTT
CASSSGNQPQHF
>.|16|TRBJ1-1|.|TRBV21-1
TGTGCCAGCAGCAAAGTAGGAAGGGTGAGCAACACTGAAGCTTTCTTT
CASSKVGRVSNTEAFF
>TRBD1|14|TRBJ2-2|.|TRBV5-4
TGTGCCAGCAGCTCGGACAGGGCCACCGGGGAGCTGTTTTTT
CASSSDRATGELFF
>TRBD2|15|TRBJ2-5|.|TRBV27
TGTGCCAGCAAAGGACTAGCGGGAGCGGGAGAGACCCAGTACTTC
CASKGLAGAGETQYF
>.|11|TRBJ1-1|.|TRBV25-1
TGTGCCAGTATGGGGAACACTGAAGCTTTCTTT
CASMGNTEAFF
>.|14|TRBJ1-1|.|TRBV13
TGTGCCAGCAGCTTAGGCAAGGGGTTCACTGAAGCTTTCTTT
CASSLGKGFTEAFF
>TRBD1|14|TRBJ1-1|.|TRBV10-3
TGTGCCATCAGTGCAACGAACGACAGGGAGAAAGCTTTCTTT
CAISATNDREKAFF
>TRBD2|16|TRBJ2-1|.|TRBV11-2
TGTGCCAGCAGCTCCATAACTAGCGGGAGGGCCAGTGAGCAGTTCTTC
CASSSITSGRASEQFF
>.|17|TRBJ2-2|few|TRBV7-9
TGTGCCAGCAGCCCCCGGGACATGGGCCTACGGACCGGGGAGCTGTTTTTT
CASSPRDMGLRTGELFF
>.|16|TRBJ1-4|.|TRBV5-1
TGCGCCAGCAGCTCAACGTCAGGGCTTGTTACTGAAAAACTGTTTTTT
CASSSTSGLVTEKLFF
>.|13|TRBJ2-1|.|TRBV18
TGTGCCAGCTCACCGACAGTTTACAATGAGCAGTTCTTC
CASSPTVYNEQFF
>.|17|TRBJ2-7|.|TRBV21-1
TGTGCCAGCAGCAAAACGATCAAACTAGCGGGGTTATACGAGCAGTACTTC
CASSKTIKLAGLYEQYF
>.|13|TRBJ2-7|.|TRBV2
TGTGCCAGCAGTTGGTCGCGGTCCTACGAGCAGTACTTC
CASSWSRSYEQYF
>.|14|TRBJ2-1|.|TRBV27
TGTGCCAGCAGTCCCCGGGCAGGAGGGAATGAGCAGTTCTTC
CASSPRAGGNEQFF
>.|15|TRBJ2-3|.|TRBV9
TGTGCCAGCAGCGGACGACTTTCTAGCACAGATACGCAGTATTTT
CASSGRLSSTDTQYF
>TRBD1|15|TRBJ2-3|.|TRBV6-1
TGTGCCAGCAGTGAAGGGACAGGGCACACAGATACGCAGTATTTT
CASSEGTGHTDTQYF
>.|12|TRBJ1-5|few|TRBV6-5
TGTGCTAGCGGTGAGCTCGGGCAGCCCCAGCATTTT
CASGELGQPQHF
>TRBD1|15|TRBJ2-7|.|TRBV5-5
TGTGCCAGCAGCTCAATCCCGGGACAGGACTACGAGCAGTACTTC
CASSSIPGQDYEQYF
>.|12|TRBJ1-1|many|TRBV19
TGTGCCAGCAGCGACAGGAACACTGAAGCTTTCTTT
CASSDRNTEAFF
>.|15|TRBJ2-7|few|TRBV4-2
TGTGCCAGCAGCCCGTCCTGGGCTAGCGACTACGAGCAGTACTTC
CASSPSWASDYEQYF
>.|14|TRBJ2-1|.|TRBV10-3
TGTGCCATCAGTTACAGTGACCTCTACAATGAGCAGTTCTTC
CAISYSDLYNEQFF
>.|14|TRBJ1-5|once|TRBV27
TGTGCCAGCAGTTTAAAAGGTTTCAATCAGCCCCAGCATTTT
CASSLKGFNQPQHF
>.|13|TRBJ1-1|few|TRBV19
TGTGCCAGTTTAGGGAACGGGGGAACTGAAGCTTTCTTT
CASLGNGGTEAFF
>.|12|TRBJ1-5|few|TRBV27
TGTGCCAGCAGTTCCCAGGGGCAGCCCCAGCATTTT
CASSSQGQPQHF